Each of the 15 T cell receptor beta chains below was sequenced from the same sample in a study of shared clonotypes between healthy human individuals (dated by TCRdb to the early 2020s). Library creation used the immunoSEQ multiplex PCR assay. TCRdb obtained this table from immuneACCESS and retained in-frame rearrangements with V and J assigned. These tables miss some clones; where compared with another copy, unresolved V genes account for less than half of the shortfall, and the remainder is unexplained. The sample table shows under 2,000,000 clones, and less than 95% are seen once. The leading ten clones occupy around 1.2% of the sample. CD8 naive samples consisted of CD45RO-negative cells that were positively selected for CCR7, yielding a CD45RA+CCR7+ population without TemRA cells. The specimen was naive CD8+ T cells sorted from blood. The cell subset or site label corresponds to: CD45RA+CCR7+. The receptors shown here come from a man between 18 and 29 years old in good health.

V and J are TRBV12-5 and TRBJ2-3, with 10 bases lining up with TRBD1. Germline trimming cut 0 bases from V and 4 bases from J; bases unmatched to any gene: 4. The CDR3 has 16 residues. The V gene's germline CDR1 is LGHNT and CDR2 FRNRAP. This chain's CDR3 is CASGLVGTGAPDTQYF. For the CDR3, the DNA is TGTGCTAGTGGTTTGGTAGGGACAGGGGCCCCAGATACGCAGTATTTT.

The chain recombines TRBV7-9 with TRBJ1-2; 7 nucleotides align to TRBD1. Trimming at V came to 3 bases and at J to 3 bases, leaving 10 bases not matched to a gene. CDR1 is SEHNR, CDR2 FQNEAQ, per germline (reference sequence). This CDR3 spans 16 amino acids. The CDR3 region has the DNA TGTGCCAGCAGCTTCAGTACAGGGGCGCCCCACTATGGCTACACCTTC. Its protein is CASSFSTGAPHYGYTF. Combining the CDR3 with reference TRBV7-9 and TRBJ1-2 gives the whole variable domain DTGVSQNPRHKITKRGQNVTFRCDPISEHNRLYWYRQTLGQGPEFLTYFQNEAQLEKSRLLSDRFSAERPKGSFSTLEIQRTEQGDSAMYLCASSFSTGAPHYGYTFGSGTRLTVV.

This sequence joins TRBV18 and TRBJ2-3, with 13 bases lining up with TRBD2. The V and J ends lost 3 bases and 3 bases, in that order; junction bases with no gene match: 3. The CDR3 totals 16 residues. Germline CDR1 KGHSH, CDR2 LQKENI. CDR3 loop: CASSPTSGGPTDTQYF. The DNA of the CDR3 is TGTGCCAGCTCACCGACTAGCGGGGGGCCGACAGATACGCAGTATTTT.

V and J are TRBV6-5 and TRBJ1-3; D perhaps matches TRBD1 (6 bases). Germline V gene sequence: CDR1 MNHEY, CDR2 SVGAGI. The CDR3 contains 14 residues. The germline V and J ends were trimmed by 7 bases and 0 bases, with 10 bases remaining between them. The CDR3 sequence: CASIGGLSGNTIYF. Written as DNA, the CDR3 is TGTGCCAGCATAGGGGGTCTCTCTGGAAACACCATATATTTT.

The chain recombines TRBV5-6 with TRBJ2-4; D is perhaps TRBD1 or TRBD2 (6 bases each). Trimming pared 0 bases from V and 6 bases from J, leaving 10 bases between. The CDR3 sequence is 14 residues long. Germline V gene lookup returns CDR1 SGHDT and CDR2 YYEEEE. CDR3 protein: CASSLVGGGNIQYF. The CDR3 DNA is TGTGCCAGCAGCTTGGTCGGAGGGGGAAACATTCAGTACTTC.

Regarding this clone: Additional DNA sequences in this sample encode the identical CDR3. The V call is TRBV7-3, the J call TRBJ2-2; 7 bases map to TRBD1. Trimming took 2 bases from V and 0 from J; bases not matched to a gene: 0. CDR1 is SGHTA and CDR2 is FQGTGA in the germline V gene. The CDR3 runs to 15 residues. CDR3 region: CASSLGTANTGELFF. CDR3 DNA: TGTGCCAGCAGCTTAGGGACAGCGAACACCGGGGAGCTGTTTTTT.

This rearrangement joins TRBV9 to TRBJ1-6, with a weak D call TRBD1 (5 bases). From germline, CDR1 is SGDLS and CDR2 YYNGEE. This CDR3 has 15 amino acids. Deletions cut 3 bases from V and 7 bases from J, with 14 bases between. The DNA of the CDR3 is TGTGCCAGCAGCGGAGACGGGGGTTTCAATTCACCCCTCCACTTT. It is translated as CASSGDGGFNSPLHF.

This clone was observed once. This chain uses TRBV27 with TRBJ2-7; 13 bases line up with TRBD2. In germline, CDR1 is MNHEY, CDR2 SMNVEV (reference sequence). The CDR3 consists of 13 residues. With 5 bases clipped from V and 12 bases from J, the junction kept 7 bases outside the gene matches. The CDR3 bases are TGTGCCAGCAGTCTCGGGACTAGCGGGGTGATGTACTTC. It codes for CASSLGTSGVMYF.

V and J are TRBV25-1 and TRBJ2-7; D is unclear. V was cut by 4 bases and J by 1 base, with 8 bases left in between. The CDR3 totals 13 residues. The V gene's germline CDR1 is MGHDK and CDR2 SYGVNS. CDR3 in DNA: TGTGCCAGCAGTGTTGGTCATTCCTACGAGCAGTACTTC. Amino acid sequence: CASSVGHSYEQYF.

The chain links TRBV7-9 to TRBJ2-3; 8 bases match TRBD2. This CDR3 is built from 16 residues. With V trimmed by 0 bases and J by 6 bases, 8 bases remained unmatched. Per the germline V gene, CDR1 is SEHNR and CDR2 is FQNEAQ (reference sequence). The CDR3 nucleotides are TGTGCCAGCAGCTTAGCGATAGCGGGAACCTCGGATACGCAGTATTTT. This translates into CASSLAIAGTSDTQYF.

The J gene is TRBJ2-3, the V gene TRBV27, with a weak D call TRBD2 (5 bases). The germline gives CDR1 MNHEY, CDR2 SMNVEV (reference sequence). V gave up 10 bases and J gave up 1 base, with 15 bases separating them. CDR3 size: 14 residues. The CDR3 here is CATGGARGTDTQYF. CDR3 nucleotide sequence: TGTGCCACTGGAGGAGCGCGGGGCACAGATACGCAGTATTTT.

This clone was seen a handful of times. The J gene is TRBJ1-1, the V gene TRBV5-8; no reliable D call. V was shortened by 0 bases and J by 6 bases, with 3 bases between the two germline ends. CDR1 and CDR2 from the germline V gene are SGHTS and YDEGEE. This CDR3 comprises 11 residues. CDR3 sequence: CASSLAPEAFF. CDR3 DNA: TGTGCCAGCAGCTTGGCCCCTGAAGCTTTCTTT.

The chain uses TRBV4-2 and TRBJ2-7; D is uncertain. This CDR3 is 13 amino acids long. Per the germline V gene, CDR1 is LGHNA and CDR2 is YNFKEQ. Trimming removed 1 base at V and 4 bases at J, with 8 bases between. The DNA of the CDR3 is TGTGCCAGCAGCCAAGCTATGACGTACGAGCAGTACTTC. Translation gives CASSQAMTYEQYF.

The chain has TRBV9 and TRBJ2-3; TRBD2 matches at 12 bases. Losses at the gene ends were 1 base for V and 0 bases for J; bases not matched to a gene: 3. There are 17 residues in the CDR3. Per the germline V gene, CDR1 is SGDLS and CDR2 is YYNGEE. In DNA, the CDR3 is TGTGCCAGCAGCGTATATGGGACTAGCGGGAGCACAGATACGCAGTATTTT. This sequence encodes CASSVYGTSGSTDTQYF.

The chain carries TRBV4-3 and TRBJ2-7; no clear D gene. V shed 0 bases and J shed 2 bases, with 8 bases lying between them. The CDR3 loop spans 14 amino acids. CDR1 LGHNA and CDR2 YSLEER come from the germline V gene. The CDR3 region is CASSQEYGTYEQYF. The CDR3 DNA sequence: TGCGCCAGCAGCCAAGAATACGGAACCTACGAGCAGTACTTC.